These T cell receptor beta chains were read from a single sample in a study of blood T cell repertoires in COVID-19. Method: immunoSEQ multiplex PCR; TCRdb's copy keeps in-frame clones and lacks some. The sample holds approximately 350,000 clones; 75% to 90% are singletons and the top ten take 0.95% to 1.1%. The sequenced sample consisted of PBMCs or T cells enriched from blood (not recorded which). The receptors shown here come from a young man who had recovered from COVID-19. Both conserved end residues are part of each CDR3. The order of the fields is clone size, J gene, V gene, D gene, CDR3 DNA, CDR3 protein. D genes are given only for firm matches. Some rows mark clone size as missing; the rest say once, few, many or name a class of expanded clone.

. | TRBJ1-1 | TRBV28 | TRBD1 | TGTGCCAGCAGCTTTGGATTTATGGGACAGGATGATGGTGAAGCTTTCTTT | CASSFGFMGQDDGEAFF
. | TRBJ1-1 | TRBV20-1 | . | TGCAGTGCTAGTCAGGGATCCGTGAACACTGAAGCTTTCTTT | CSASQGSVNTEAFF
. | TRBJ1-2 | TRBV28 | TRBD1 | TGTGCCAGCAGTTTACGTCCAGGGGGAATCTATGGCTACACCTTC | CASSLRPGGIYGYTF
. | TRBJ1-2 | TRBV7-8 | . | TGTGCCAGCAGCTTACTCAGGGGCGCTTTCTATGGCTACACCTTC | CASSLLRGAFYGYTF
once | TRBJ2-1 | TRBV25-1 | TRBD2 | TGTGCCAGCAGTGCCCGAGGACTAGCGATCGATGAGCAGTTCTTC | CASSARGLAIDEQFF
. | TRBJ1-1 | TRBV12-3/TRBV12-4 | TRBD1 | TGTGCCAGCAGTCTTTCCGGGACAGGGAGCGCTTTCTTT | CASSLSGTGSAFF
. | TRBJ1-2 | TRBV29-1 | TRBD1 | TGCAGCGTTGAACCCCTGGACAGGGGGTCCTATGGCTACACCTTC | CSVEPLDRGSYGYTF
once | TRBJ2-1 | TRBV12-3/TRBV12-4 | TRBD2 | TGTGCCAGCAGCAGCGGGAGTGAGCAGTTCTTC | CASSSGSEQFF
. | TRBJ2-1 | TRBV3-1/TRBV3-2 | TRBD2 | TGTGCCAGCAGCCAAGACGAGGGGCTAGCGGGAATAAATGAGCAGTTCTTC | CASSQDEGLAGINEQFF
. | TRBJ2-1 | TRBV27 | . | TGTGCCAGCAGTTTACCGGGGGGCGAAAACAATGAGCAGTTCTTC | CASSLPGGENNEQFF
. | TRBJ2-7 | TRBV4-3 | . | TGCGCCAGCAGCCAAGATGCGGGGAACGAGCAGTACTTC | CASSQDAGNEQYF
. | TRBJ2-1 | TRBV9 | . | TGTGCCAGCAGCGTAGCTACTAGCAATACTAATGAGCAGTTCTTC | CASSVATSNTNEQFF
few | TRBJ2-3 | TRBV10-1 | TRBD1 | TGCGCCAGCAGTGAAGGGGGCGCAGATACGCAGTATTTT | CASSEGGADTQYF
. | TRBJ1-5 | TRBV7-6 | TRBD1 | TGTGCCAGCAGCTTATCCGGGACAGGGCATCAGCCCCAGCATTTT | CASSLSGTGHQPQHF
. | TRBJ1-2 | TRBV9 | . | TGTGCCAGCAGCTCCACCCCGGCAGAGGTACGCTATGGCTACACCTTC | CASSSTPAEVRYGYTF
. | TRBJ2-1 | TRBV7-6 | TRBD1 | TGTGCCAGCAGCACAACGAACAGGGGTGCCTACAATGAGCAGTTCTTC | CASSTTNRGAYNEQFF
. | TRBJ2-1 | TRBV6-5 | TRBD2 | TGTGCCAGCAGAAAGGGGACTAGCGTGGATGAGCAGTTCTTC | CASRKGTSVDEQFF
. | TRBJ2-7 | TRBV6-5 | TRBD2 | TGTGCCAGCAGTCTAGCGGGGGGGTACGAGCAGTACTTC | CASSLAGGYEQYF
. | TRBJ1-1 | TRBV7-9 | . | TGTGCCAGCAGCTTGAGGACAGTGAACACTGAAGCTTTCTTT | CASSLRTVNTEAFF
. | TRBJ2-1 | TRBV7-2 | . | TGTGCCAGCAGCTTTGGTCTAGAAACCCATGAGCAGTTCTTC | CASSFGLETHEQFF